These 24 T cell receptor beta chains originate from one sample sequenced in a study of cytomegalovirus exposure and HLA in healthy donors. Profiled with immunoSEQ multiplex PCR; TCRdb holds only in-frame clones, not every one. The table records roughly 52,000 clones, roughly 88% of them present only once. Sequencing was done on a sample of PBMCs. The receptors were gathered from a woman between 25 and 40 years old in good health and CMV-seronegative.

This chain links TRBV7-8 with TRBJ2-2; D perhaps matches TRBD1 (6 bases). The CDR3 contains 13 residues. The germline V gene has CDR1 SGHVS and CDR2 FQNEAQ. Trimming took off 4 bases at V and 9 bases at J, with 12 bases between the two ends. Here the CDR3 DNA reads TGTGCCAGCAGCTCACAGGGCCCCAGGGAGCTGTTTTTT. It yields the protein CASSSQGPRELFF.

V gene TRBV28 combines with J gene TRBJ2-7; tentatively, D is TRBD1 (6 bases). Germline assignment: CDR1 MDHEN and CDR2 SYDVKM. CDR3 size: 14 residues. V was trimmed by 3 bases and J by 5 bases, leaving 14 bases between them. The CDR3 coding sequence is TGTGCCAGCAGTTTGCGGCAGGGGTACAACGAGCAGTACTTC. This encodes CASSLRQGYNEQYF.

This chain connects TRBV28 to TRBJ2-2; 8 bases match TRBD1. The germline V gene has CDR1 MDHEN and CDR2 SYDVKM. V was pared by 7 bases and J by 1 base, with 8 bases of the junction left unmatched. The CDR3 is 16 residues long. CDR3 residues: CASTAAGQGNTGELFF. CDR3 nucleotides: TGTGCCAGCACCGCGGCAGGACAGGGGAACACCGGGGAGCTGTTTTTT.

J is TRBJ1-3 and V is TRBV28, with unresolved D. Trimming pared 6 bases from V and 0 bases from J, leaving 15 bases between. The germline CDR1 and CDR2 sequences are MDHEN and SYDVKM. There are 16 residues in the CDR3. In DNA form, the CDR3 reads TGTGCCAGCAGCCTACCCCTCCCGAGCTCTGGAAACACCATATATTTT. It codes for CASSLPLPSSGNTIYF.

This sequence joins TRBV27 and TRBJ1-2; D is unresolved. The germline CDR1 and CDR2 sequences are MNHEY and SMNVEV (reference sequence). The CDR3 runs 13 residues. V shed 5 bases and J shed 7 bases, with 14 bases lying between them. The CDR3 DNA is TGTGCCAGCAGTCCACTAAGGAGGCGTGGCTACACCTTC. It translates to CASSPLRRRGYTF.

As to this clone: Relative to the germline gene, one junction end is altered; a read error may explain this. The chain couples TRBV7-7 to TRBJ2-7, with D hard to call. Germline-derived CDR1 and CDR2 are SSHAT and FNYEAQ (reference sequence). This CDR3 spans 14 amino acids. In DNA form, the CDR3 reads TGTGCTAGCAGCTTATCAGGCCGAGCCTACGAGCAGTACTTC. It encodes CASSLSGRAYEQYF.

Here the CDR3 reads CASSLRQSTEAFF. DNA for the CDR3: TGTGCCAGCAGCTTACGACAGAGCACTGAAGCTTTCTTT. The chain has TRBV7-3 and TRBJ1-1, with D tentatively TRBD1 (5 bases). The CDR3 extends over 13 amino acids. V lost 2 bases to trimming and J lost 4 bases, with 8 bases between them. Germline loops: CDR1 SGHTA, CDR2 FQGTGA.

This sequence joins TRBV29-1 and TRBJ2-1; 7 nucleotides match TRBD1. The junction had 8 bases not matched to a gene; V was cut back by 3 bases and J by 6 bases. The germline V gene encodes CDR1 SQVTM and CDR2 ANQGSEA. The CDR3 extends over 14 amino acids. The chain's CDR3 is CSVEVLQGVNEQFF. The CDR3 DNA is TGCAGCGTTGAGGTGTTGCAGGGGGTCAATGAGCAGTTCTTC.

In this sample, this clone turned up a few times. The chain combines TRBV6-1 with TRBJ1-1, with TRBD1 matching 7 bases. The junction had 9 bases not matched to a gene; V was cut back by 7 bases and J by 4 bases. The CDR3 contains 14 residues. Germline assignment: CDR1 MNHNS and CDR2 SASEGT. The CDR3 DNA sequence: TGTGCCAGCAATGAGGACAGGCGGGGCACTGAAGCTTTCTTT. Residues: CASNEDRRGTEAFF.

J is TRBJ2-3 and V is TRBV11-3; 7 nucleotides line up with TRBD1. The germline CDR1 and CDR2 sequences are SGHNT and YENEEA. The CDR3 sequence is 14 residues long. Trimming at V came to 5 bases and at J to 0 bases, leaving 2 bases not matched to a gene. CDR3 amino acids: CASSQGQSTDTQYF. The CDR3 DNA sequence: TGTGCCAGCAGCCAGGGACAGAGCACAGATACGCAGTATTTT.

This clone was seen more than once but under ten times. DNA of the CDR3: TGTGCCAGCAGCGTAGGAGGCAGGGGGCACTTTTATGGCTACACCTTC. Residues: CASSVGGRGHFYGYTF. The chain joins TRBV9 to TRBJ1-2, with 8 positions matching TRBD1. Trimming at V came to 0 bases and at J to 5 bases, leaving 9 bases not matched to a gene. CDR1 is SGDLS, CDR2 YYNGEE, per germline. The CDR3 consists of 16 residues.

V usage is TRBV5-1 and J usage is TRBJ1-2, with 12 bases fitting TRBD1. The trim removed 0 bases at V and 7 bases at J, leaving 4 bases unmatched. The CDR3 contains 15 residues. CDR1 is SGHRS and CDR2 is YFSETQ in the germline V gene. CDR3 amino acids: CASSLGGQGAPGYTF. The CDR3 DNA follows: TGCGCCAGCAGCTTGGGGGGACAGGGGGCGCCTGGCTACACCTTC.

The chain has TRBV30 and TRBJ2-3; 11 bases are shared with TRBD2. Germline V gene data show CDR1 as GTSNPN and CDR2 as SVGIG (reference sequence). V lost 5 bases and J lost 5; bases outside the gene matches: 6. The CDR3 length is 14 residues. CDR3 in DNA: TGTGCCTGGGATAGCGGGAGGGCCCAAGATACGCAGTATTTT. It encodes CAWDSGRAQDTQYF.

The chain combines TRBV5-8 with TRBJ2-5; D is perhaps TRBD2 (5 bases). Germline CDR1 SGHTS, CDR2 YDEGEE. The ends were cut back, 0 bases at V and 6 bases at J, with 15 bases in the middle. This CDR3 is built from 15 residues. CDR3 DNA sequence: TGTGCCAGCAGCTTGGTTCCGGGTGCCGGGAAGACCCAGTACTTC. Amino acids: CASSLVPGAGKTQYF.

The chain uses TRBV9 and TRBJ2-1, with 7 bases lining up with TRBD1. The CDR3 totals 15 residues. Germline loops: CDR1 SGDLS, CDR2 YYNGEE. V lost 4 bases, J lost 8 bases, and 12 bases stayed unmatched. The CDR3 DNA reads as TGTGCCAGCAGCTCAAAGATCAGGGGGATCGATGAGCAGTTCTTC. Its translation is CASSSKIRGIDEQFF. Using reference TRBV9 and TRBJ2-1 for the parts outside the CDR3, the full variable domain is DSGVTQTPKHLITATGQRVTLRCSPRSGDLSVYWYQQSLDQGLQFLIQYYNGEERAKGNILERFSAQQFPDLHSELNLSSLELGDSALYFCASSSKIRGIDEQFFGPGTRLTVL.

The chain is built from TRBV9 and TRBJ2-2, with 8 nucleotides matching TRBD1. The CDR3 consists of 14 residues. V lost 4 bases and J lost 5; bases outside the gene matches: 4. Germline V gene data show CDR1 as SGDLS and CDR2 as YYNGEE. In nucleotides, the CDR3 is TGTGCCAGCAGCACCCGGACAGGGACCGGGGAGCTGTTTTTT. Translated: CASSTRTGTGELFF.

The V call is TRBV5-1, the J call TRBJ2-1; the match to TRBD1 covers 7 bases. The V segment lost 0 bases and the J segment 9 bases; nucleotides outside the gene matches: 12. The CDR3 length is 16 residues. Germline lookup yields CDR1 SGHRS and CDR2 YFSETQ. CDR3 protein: CASSLAENRGAGEQFF. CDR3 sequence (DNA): TGCGCCAGCAGCTTGGCCGAAAACAGGGGAGCCGGTGAGCAGTTCTTC. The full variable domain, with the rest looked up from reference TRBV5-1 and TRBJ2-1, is KAGVTQTPRYLIKTRGQQVTLSCSPISGHRSVSWYQQTPGQGLQFLFEYFSETQRNKGNFPGRFSGRQFSNSRSEMNVSTLELGDSALYLCASSLAENRGAGEQFFGPGTRLTVL.

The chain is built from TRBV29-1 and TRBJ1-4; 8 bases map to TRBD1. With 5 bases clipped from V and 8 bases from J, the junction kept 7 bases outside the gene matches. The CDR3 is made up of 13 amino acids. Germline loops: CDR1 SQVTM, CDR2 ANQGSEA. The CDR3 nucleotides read TGCAGCGTTCCTGGACAGGGAAGAGAAAAACTGTTTTTT. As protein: CSVPGQGREKLFF.

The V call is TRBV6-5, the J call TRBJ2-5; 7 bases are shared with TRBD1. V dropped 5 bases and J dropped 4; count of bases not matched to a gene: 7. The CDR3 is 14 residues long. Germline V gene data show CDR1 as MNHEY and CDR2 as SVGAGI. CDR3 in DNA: TGTGCCAGCAGTCACCGACAGGGCGGAGAGACCCAGTACTTC. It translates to CASSHRQGGETQYF.

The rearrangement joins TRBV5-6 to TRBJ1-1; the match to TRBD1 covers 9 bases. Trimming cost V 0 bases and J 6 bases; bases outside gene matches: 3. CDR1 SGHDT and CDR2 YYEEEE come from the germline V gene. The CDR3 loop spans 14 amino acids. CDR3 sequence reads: CASSLGQGDPEAFF. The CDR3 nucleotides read TGTGCCAGCAGCTTGGGACAGGGGGACCCTGAAGCTTTCTTT.

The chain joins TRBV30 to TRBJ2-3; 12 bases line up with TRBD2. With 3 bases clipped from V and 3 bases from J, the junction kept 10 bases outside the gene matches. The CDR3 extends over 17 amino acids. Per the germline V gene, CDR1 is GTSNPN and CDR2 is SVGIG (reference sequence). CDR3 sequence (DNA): TGTGCCTGGAGCGGGGGGTCTACTAGCGGGAGGACAGATACGCAGTATTTT. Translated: CAWSGGSTSGRTDTQYF. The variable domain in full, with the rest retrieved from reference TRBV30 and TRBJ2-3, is SQTIHQWPATLVQPVGSPLSLECTVEGTSNPNLYWYRQAAGRGLQLLFYSVGIGQISSEVPQNLSASRPQDRQFILSSKKLLLSDSGFYLCAWSGGSTSGRTDTQYFGPGTRLTVL.

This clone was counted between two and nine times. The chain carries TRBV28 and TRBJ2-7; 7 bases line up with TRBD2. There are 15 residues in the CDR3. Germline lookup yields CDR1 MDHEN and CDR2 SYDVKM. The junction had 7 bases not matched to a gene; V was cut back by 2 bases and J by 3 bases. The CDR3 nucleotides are TGTGCCAGCAGTTTAGGGCCGGGACTAAGCTACGAGCAGTACTTC. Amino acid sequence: CASSLGPGLSYEQYF.

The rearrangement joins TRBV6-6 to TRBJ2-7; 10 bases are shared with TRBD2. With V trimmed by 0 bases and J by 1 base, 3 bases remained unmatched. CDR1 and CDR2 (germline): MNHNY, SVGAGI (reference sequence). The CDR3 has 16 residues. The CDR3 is CASSYSTTSGSYEQYF. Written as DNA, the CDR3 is TGTGCCAGCAGTTACTCGACGACTAGCGGGTCCTACGAGCAGTACTTC.

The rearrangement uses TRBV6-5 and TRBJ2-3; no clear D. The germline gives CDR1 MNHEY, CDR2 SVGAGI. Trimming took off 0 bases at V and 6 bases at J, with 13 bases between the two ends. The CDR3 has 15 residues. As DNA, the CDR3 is TGTGCCAGCAGTTACTCGACTGCCCGTTACGATACGCAGTATTTT. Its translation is CASSYSTARYDTQYF.